In its sample, the clone carrying this TCR beta chain was seen once. The data stem from a study of control samples from healthy donors and cancer patients. V was pared by 3 bases and J by 3 bases, with 5 bases of the junction left unmatched. This CDR3 is 13 amino acids long. From germline, CDR1 is DFQATT and CDR2 SNEGSKA (reference sequence). Repertoires were generated with immunoSEQ multiplex PCR, while TCRdb's copy carries only in-frame clones and drops some. The sample shows tens of thousands of clones, 75% to 95% of them seen only once. Sequences were obtained from blood. The receptor was isolated from a man aged 30 to 39 in good health. The chain joins TRBV20-1 to TRBJ2-7, with 7 bases identical to TRBD1. The CDR3 DNA reads as TGCAGTGCTAGTACGGGACAGATCTACGAGCAGTACTTC. Translating it yields CSASTGQIYEQYF.